This TCR beta chain was captured in a study of shared clonotypes between healthy human individuals. Clones were sequenced by immunoSEQ multiplex PCR, and TCRdb holds only the in-frame ones, with some missing. This table holds some 2,500,000 clones, 92% found once. The ends were cut back, 0 bases at V and 7 bases at J, with 10 bases in the middle. Germline V CDR1 and CDR2: SGDLS, YYNGEE. This CDR3 is 14 amino acids long. Specimen: naive CD4+ T cells from PBMCs. Subset given: CD45RA+ positively selected. This TCR derives from a man younger than 35 in good health. Some clones in this sample may be carry-over from other donors' samples. V usage is TRBV9 and J usage is TRBJ2-2; D not resolved. The CDR3 region has the DNA TGTGCCAGCAGCGTAGGGAACCCCAGCGGGGAGCTGTTTTTT. Protein product: CASSVGNPSGELFF.